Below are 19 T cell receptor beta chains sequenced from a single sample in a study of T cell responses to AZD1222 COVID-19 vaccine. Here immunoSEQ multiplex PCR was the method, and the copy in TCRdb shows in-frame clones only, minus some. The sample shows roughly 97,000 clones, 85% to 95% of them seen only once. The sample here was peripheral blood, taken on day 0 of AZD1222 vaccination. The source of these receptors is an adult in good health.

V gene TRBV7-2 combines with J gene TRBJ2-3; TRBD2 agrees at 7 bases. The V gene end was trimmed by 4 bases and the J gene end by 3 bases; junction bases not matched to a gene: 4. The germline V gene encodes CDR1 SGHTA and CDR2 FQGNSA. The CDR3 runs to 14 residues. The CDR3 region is CASSSTGLTDTQYF. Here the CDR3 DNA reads TGTGCCAGCAGCTCGACGGGACTAACAGATACGCAGTATTTT.

The CDR3 reads CASSGRVYEQYF. In DNA, the CDR3 is TGTGCCAGCAGTGGTAGAGTCTACGAGCAGTACTTC. The chain recombines TRBV2 with TRBJ2-7; no clear D. Per the germline V gene, CDR1 is SNHLY and CDR2 is FYNNEI. The length of the CDR3 is 12 residues. V gave up 4 bases and J gave up 3 bases, with 7 bases separating them.

The CDR3 nucleotides read TGTGCCACCAGCCAAGGGACAGGGGGTCCCTCCAGCAGTGAAGCTTTCTTT. It yields the protein CATSQGTGGPSSSEAFF. V gene TRBV15 combines with J gene TRBJ1-1; TRBD1 aligns across 11 bases. CDR3 size: 17 residues. With 5 bases clipped from V and 7 bases from J, the junction kept 15 bases outside the gene matches. The germline V gene encodes CDR1 LNHNV and CDR2 YYDKDF (reference sequence). Variable domain in full (rest from reference TRBV15 and TRBJ1-1): DAMVIQNPRYQVTQFGKPVTLSCSQTLNHNVMYWYQQKSSQAPKLLFHYYDKDFNNEADTPDNFQSRRPNTSFCFLDIRSPGLGDTAMYLCATSQGTGGPSSSEAFFGQGTRLTVV.

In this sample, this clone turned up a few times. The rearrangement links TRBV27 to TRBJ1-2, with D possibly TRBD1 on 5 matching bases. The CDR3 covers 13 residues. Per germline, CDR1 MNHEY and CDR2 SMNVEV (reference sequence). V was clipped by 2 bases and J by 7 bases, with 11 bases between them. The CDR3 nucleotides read TGTGCCAGCAGTTTAGGGGGACCCGGTGGCTACACCTTC. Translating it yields CASSLGGPGGYTF.

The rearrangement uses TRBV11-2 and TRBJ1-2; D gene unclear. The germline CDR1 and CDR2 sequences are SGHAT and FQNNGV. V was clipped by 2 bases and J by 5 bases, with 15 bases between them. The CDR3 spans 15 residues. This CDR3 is CASSLLGTGVYGYTF. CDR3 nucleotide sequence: TGTGCCAGCAGCTTACTCGGCACCGGGGTTTATGGCTACACCTTC.

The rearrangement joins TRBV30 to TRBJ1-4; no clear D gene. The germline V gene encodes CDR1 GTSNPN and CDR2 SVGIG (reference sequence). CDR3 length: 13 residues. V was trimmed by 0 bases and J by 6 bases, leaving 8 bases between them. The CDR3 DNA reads TGTGCCTGGAGTGTACACTCACATGAAAAACTGTTTTTT. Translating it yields CAWSVHSHEKLFF.

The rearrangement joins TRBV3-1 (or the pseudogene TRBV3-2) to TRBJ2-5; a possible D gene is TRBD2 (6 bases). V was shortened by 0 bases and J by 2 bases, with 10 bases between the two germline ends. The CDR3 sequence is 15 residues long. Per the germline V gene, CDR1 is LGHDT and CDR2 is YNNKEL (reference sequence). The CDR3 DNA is TGTGCCAGCAGCCAAGACCTAGGGAGGCAAGAGACCCAGTACTTC. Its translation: CASSQDLGRQETQYF.

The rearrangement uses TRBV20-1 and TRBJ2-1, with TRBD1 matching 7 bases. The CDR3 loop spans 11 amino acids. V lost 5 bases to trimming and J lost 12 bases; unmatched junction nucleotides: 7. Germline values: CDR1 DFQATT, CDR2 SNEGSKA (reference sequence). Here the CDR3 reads CSAGNRGGQFF. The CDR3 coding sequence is TGCAGTGCTGGAAACAGGGGCGGGCAGTTCTTC.

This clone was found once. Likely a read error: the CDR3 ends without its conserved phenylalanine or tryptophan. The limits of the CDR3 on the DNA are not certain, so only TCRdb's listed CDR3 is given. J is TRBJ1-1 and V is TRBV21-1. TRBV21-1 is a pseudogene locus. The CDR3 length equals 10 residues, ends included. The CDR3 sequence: CASQTRGSVC.

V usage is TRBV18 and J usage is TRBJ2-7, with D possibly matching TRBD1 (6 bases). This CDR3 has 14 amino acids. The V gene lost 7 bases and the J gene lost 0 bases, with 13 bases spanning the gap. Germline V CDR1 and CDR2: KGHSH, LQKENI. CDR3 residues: CASLADRNSYEQYF. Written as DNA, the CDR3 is TGTGCCAGCTTAGCCGACAGGAACTCCTACGAGCAGTACTTC. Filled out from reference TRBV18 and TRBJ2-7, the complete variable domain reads NAGVMQNPRHLVRRRGQEARLRCSPMKGHSHVYWYRQLPEEGLKFMVYLQKENIIDESGMPKERFSAEFPKEGPSILRIQQVVRGDSAAYFCASLADRNSYEQYFGPGTRLTVT.

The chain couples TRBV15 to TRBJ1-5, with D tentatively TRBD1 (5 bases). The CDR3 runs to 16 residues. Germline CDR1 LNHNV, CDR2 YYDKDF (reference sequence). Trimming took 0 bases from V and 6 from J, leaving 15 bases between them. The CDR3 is CATSRDIREGRQPQHF. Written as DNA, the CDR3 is TGTGCCACCAGCAGAGATATCAGGGAGGGCCGTCAGCCCCAGCATTTT.

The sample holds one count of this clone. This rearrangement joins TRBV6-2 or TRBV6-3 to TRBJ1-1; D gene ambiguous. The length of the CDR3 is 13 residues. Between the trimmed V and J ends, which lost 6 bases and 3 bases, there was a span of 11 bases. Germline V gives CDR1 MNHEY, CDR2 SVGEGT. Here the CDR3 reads CASSRGRDTEAFF. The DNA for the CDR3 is TGTGCCAGCAGCCGTGGACGGGACACTGAAGCTTTCTTT.

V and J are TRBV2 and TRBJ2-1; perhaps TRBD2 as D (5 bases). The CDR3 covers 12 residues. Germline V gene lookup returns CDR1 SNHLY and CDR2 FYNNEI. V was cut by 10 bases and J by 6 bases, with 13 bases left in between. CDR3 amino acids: CATRESTNEQFF. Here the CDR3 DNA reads TGTGCCACAAGGGAGAGCACCAATGAGCAGTTCTTC.

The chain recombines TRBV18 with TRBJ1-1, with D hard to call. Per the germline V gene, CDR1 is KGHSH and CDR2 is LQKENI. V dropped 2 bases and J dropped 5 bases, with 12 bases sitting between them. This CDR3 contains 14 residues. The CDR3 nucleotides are TGTGCCAGCTCACCAATAGGAGTCTGGACTGAAGCTTTCTTT. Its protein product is CASSPIGVWTEAFF.

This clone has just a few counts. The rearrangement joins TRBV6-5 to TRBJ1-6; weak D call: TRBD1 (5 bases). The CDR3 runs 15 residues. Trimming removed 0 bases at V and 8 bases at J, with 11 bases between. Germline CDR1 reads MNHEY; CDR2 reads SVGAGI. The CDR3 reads CASSYSTRDDSPLHF. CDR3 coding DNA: TGTGCCAGCAGTTACTCGACCAGGGACGATTCACCCCTCCACTTT.

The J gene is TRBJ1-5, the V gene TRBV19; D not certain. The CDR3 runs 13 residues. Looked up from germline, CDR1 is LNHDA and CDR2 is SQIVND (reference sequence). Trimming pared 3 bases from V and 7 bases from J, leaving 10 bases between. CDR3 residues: CASSIQAGQPQHF. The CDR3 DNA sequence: TGTGCCAGTAGTATCCAAGCGGGACAGCCCCAGCATTTT. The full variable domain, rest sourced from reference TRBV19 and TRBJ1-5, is DGGITQSPKYLFRKEGQNVTLSCEQNLNHDAMYWYRQDPGQGLRLIYYSQIVNDFQKGDIAEGYSVSREKKESFPLTVTSAQKNPTAFYLCASSIQAGQPQHFGDGTRLSIL.

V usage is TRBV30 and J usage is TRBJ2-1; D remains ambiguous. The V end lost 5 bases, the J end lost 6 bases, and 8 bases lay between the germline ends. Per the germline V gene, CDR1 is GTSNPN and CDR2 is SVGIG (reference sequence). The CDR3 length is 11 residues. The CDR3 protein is CAWDGSNEQFF. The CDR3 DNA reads TGTGCCTGGGATGGGTCCAATGAGCAGTTCTTC.

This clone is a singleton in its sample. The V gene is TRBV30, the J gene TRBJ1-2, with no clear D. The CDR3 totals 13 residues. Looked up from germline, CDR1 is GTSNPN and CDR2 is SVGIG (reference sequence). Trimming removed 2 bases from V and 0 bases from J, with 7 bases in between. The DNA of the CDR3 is TGTGCCTGGAGTTTGGCGACTAACTATGGCTACACCTTC. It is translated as CAWSLATNYGYTF.

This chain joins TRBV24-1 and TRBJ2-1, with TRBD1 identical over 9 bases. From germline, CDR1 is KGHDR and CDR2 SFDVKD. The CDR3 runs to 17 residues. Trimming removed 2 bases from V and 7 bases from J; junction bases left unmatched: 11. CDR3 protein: CATSDSGRDREGNEQFF. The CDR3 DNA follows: TGTGCCACCAGTGATTCCGGGCGGGACAGGGAAGGAAATGAGCAGTTCTTC.